The clone carrying this TCR beta chain was counted a few times. What it recognizes is unknown. The source of the sample is a study of blood T cells in healthy people across ages. Primed by a sample-barcoded 5' primer and a J-beta primer mix, a second PCR proceeded for roughly 7 to 12 cycles. TCRdb called the 5' RACE reads again in MiXCR, with one record for every CDR3 protein. Of under 750,000 distinct CDR3 sequences in the sample, about 45% were seen once. Broader study findings: With naive T cell percentage, TCR beta diversity showed a strong correlation. Comparison with aged donors showed that long-lived donors had more naive CD4+ cells and higher diversity.

The germline V gene has CDR1 DFQATT and CDR2 SNEGSKA (reference sequence). Trimming shortened V by 0 bases and J by 6 bases, and 16 bases separated the two germline ends. CDR3 length equals 15 residues. Isolated per sample were at least 6.5 million PBMCs. This TCR was recovered from a man of 80 years or more in good health. Material for sequencing was blood. This sequence joins TRBV20-1 and TRBJ2-3; D is possibly TRBD1 or TRBD2 (5 bases each). The CDR3 coding sequence is TGCAGTGCTAGAGATCACATGGGGCGGGCGGATACGCAGTATTTT. Its translation is CSARDHMGRADTQYF.